What follows are 18 T cell receptor beta chains derived from one specimen sequenced in a study of T cell changes during pregnancy in multiple sclerosis. The table came from immunoSEQ multiplex PCR; TCRdb's copy has only in-frame clones and leaves some out. The sample includes about 60,000 clones, 85% to 95% of them seen just once. The sequencing used peripheral blood, collected in the first trimester of pregnancy. The receptors shown here come from a female donor with multiple sclerosis, enrolled in a pregnancy study.

J is TRBJ2-7 and V is TRBV5-1, with D hard to call. Trimming cost V 4 bases and J 5 bases, with 16 bases left between them. The CDR3 runs to 14 residues. CDR1 and CDR2 from the germline V gene are SGHRS and YFSETQ. The CDR3 DNA reads as TGCGCCAGCAGCATCGCCTCCGCGGTAAACGAGCAGTACTTC. This gives the protein CASSIASAVNEQYF.

V gene TRBV19 combines with J gene TRBJ1-4; D is possibly TRBD1 (6 bases). Germline CDR1 LNHDA, CDR2 SQIVND (reference sequence). This CDR3 contains 13 residues. Trimming took 6 bases from V and 8 from J, leaving 13 bases between them. The CDR3 is CASSRGESEKLFF. DNA for the CDR3: TGTGCCAGTAGCAGGGGCGAATCGGAAAAACTGTTTTTT. The variable domain in full, completed from reference TRBV19 and TRBJ1-4, reads DGGITQSPKYLFRKEGQNVTLSCEQNLNHDAMYWYRQDPGQGLRLIYYSQIVNDFQKGDIAEGYSVSREKKESFPLTVTSAQKNPTAFYLCASSRGESEKLFFGSGTQLSVL.

The genes are TRBV5-1 and TRBJ2-5, with D unclear. CDR3 length: 11 residues. V lost 0 bases and J 8 bases, leaving 5 bases between the germline ends. CDR1 is SGHRS and CDR2 is YFSETQ in the germline V gene. The CDR3 coding sequence is TGCGCCAGCAGCTTGGGAGCTACCCAGTACTTC. This sequence encodes CASSLGATQYF.

This chain's CDR3 is CASSPGTNTEAFF. DNA for the CDR3: TGTGCCAGCAGTCCCGGTACCAACACTGAAGCTTTCTTT. This chain links TRBV7-7 with TRBJ1-1, with D uncertain. The CDR3 runs to 13 residues. V lost 6 bases to trimming and J lost 2 bases, with 10 bases between them. Germline loops: CDR1 SSHAT, CDR2 FNYEAQ (reference sequence).

The chain carries TRBV5-6 and TRBJ2-1; the match to TRBD2 covers 9 bases. The CDR3 is 16 amino acids. Per the germline V gene, CDR1 is SGHDT and CDR2 is YYEEEE. Trimming took 0 bases from V and 4 from J; bases not matched to a gene: 5. The chain's CDR3 is CASSLGAGGRYNEQFF. The CDR3, as DNA: TGTGCCAGCAGCTTGGGTGCGGGGGGGCGATACAATGAGCAGTTCTTC.

V is TRBV11-3 and J is TRBJ2-7; 8 positions agree with TRBD1. With V trimmed by 1 base and J by 3 bases, 2 bases remained unmatched. The germline V gene encodes CDR1 SGHNT and CDR2 YENEEA. The CDR3 sequence is 14 residues long. CDR3 sequence (DNA): TGTGCCAGCAGCTTAGGGGGACAGGACTACGAGCAGTACTTC. It encodes CASSLGGQDYEQYF. Full variable domain (outside the CDR3, taken from reference TRBV11-3 and TRBJ2-7): EAGVVQSPRYKIIEKKQPVAFWCNPISGHNTLYWYLQNLGQGPELLIRYENEEAVDDSQLPKDRFSAERLKGVDSTLKIQPAELGDSAVYLCASSLGGQDYEQYFGPGTRLTVT.

The chain recombines TRBV10-3 with TRBJ1-2; weak D call: TRBD1 (5 bases). The CDR3 covers 13 residues. The germline gives CDR1 ENHRY, CDR2 SYGVKD. V lost 5 bases, J lost 1 base, and 8 bases lay in between. The DNA of the CDR3 is TGTGCCATCAGTTTGGACAATAACTATGGCTACACCTTC. Translated: CAISLDNNYGYTF.

The chain links TRBV11-2 to TRBJ1-1, with a possible D match to TRBD1 (6 bases). Trimming took off 4 bases at V and 3 bases at J, with 15 bases between the two ends. From germline, CDR1 is SGHAT and CDR2 FQNNGV. The CDR3 has 15 residues. CDR3 DNA sequence: TGTGCCAGCAGCTCTGGCGGGGGCTGGTACACTGAAGCTTTCTTT. This encodes CASSSGGGWYTEAFF.

The J gene is TRBJ2-1, the V gene TRBV11-1, with TRBD2 identical over 11 bases. CDR1 and CDR2 (germline): SGHAT, FQDESV (reference sequence). The CDR3 runs to 18 residues. The V segment lost 6 bases and the J segment 5 bases; nucleotides outside the gene matches: 15. The CDR3 spells CASRRLAGSREYHNEQFF. In nucleotides, the CDR3 is TGTGCCAGCAGGCGACTAGCGGGGAGTCGTGAATACCACAATGAGCAGTTCTTC. Drawing the rest from reference TRBV11-1 and TRBJ2-1, the complete variable domain is EAEVAQSPRYKITEKSQAVAFWCDPISGHATLYWYRQILGQGPELLVQFQDESVVDDSQLPKDRFSAERLKGVDSTLKIQPAELGDSAMYLCASRRLAGSREYHNEQFFGPGTRLTVL.

The rearrangement joins TRBV7-2 to TRBJ1-1, with D uncertain. CDR3 length equals 14 residues. The germline CDR1 and CDR2 sequences are SGHTA and FQGNSA. V lost 3 bases and J lost 2, with 10 bases in between. CDR3 protein: CASSFQSLNTEAFF. In DNA form, the CDR3 reads TGTGCCAGCAGCTTTCAGTCCCTTAACACTGAAGCTTTCTTT.

The J gene is TRBJ2-2, the V gene TRBV6-5; TRBD2 is a possible D gene (6 bases). CDR1 and CDR2 (germline): MNHEY, SVGAGI. The CDR3 sequence is 14 residues long. V lost 7 bases and J lost 5, with 14 bases in between. DNA of the CDR3: TGTGCCAGCAAATGGAGGGGAGGAACCGGGGAGCTGTTTTTT. Translation: CASKWRGGTGELFF.

The rearrangement uses TRBV6-1 and TRBJ2-3; D is unresolved. The germline gives CDR1 MNHNS, CDR2 SASEGT. The V and J ends lost 9 bases and 0 bases respectively, with 4 bases between them. The CDR3 is 11 amino acids. CDR3 sequence: CASLSTDTQYF. The DNA of the CDR3 is TGTGCCAGTCTGAGCACAGATACGCAGTATTTT.

The chain employs TRBV6-5 and TRBJ2-5, with D possibly matching TRBD1 (5 bases). The J call may be in error: the DNA end matches TRBJ2-7 better. Germline V CDR1 and CDR2: MNHEY, SVGAGI. The CDR3 sequence is 14 residues long. CDR3 amino acids: CASSQGRRAYEQYF. As DNA, the CDR3 is TGTGCCAGCAGCCAGGGTCGCAGGGCGTACGAGCAGTACTTC.

This chain's CDR3 is CASSWGQGSMANQPQHF. Written as DNA, the CDR3 is TGTGCCAGCAGCTGGGGACAGGGGAGTATGGCAAATCAGCCCCAGCATTTT. This chain uses TRBV7-9 with TRBJ1-5, with 10 bases lining up with TRBD1. The CDR3 sequence is 17 residues long. Germline V gives CDR1 SEHNR, CDR2 FQNEAQ (reference sequence). With 4 bases clipped from V and 4 bases from J, the junction kept 10 bases outside the gene matches.

A remark on this clone: The sample has other DNA sequences that encode this CDR3 too. The rearrangement joins TRBV9 to TRBJ2-3, with 10 bases that match TRBD2. Germline V CDR1 and CDR2: SGDLS, YYNGEE. This CDR3 contains 15 residues. V dropped 0 bases and J dropped 4; count of bases not matched to a gene: 2. The CDR3 protein is CASSVAAGGPDTQYF. As DNA, the CDR3 is TGTGCCAGCAGCGTAGCAGCGGGGGGGCCAGATACGCAGTATTTT.

This clone was counted once. The V call is TRBV12-5, the J call TRBJ1-1; D is perhaps TRBD1 (5 bases). The CDR3 totals 11 residues. V lost 8 bases and J lost 6, with 10 bases in between. The V gene's germline CDR1 is LGHNT and CDR2 FRNRAP. The CDR3 DNA reads TGTGCTAGTCTTCTCAGGGCTGAAGCTTTCTTT. This codes for CASLLRAEAFF.

This clone was counted a few times. This chain connects TRBV7-6 to TRBJ1-2; no firm D call. Trimming stripped 1 base from V and 7 bases from J, with 10 bases between. Germline V lookup: CDR1 SGHVS, CDR2 FNYEAQ. There are 13 residues in the CDR3. For the CDR3, the DNA is TGTGCCAGCAGCTTAGATCGGGTTGGTGGCTACACCTTC. It yields the protein CASSLDRVGGYTF.

CDR3 amino acids: CASSPRTSSGELFF. DNA for the CDR3: TGTGCCAGCAGCCCCAGGACATCGTCCGGGGAGCTGTTTTTT. J is TRBJ2-2 and V is TRBV7-8, with D perhaps TRBD1 (5 bases). Trimming took off 5 bases at V and 6 bases at J, with 13 bases between the two ends. The length of the CDR3 is 14 residues. Germline-derived CDR1 and CDR2 are SGHVS and FQNEAQ.